The 15 T cell receptor beta chains below were found in one sample sequenced in a study of shared clonotypes between healthy human individuals. Cells designated naive CD8 were CD45RO-negative and were positively selected for CCR7, with terminally differentiated effector memory CD45RA+ cells excluded. Some clones are missing from TCRdb's copy, which holds only in-frame ones; the method was immunoSEQ multiplex PCR. The sample shows about 2 million clones, roughly 95% of them seen only once. The specimen sequenced was naive CD8+ T cells sorted from blood. The receptors come from a man aged 18 to 29 in good health.

This clone was observed a handful of times. The chain is built from TRBV27 and TRBJ2-5; D gene uncertain. V gave up 1 base and J gave up 0 bases, with 3 bases separating them. This CDR3 region has 13 residues. CDR1 is MNHEY, CDR2 SMNVEV, per germline (reference sequence). CDR3 amino acids: CASSLWNQETQYF. The CDR3 nucleotides are TGTGCCAGCAGTTTATGGAACCAAGAGACCCAGTACTTC.

CDR3 amino acids: CASSTVALHF. CDR3 nucleotide sequence: TGTGCCAGCAGTACAGTCGCCCTCCACTTT. The V call is TRBV6-1, the J call TRBJ1-6; D ambiguous. Looked up from germline, CDR1 is MNHNS and CDR2 is SASEGT. The CDR3 contains 10 residues. V was cut by 5 bases and J by 14 bases, with 7 bases left in between.

The chain couples TRBV29-1 to TRBJ2-5; TRBD1 aligns across 7 bases. Germline CDR1 SQVTM, CDR2 ANQGSEA. The CDR3 extends over 15 amino acids. The trim removed 6 bases at V and 3 bases at J, leaving 13 bases unmatched. CDR3 coding DNA: TGCAGCGTGGAGTATCAGGGGGATAGAGAAGAGACCCAGTACTTC. Translated: CSVEYQGDREETQYF.

The chain uses TRBV19 and TRBJ2-3, with 8 bases lining up with TRBD2. The germline V gene has CDR1 LNHDA and CDR2 SQIVND (reference sequence). The CDR3 consists of 17 residues. V shed 3 bases, J shed 3 bases, and the junction held 11 bases outside the gene matches. The CDR3 protein is CASSIKTQRENTDTQYF. The CDR3 coding sequence is TGTGCCAGTAGTATTAAGACCCAGCGGGAGAATACAGATACGCAGTATTTT. Full variable domain (missing parts from reference TRBV19 and TRBJ2-3): DGGITQSPKYLFRKEGQNVTLSCEQNLNHDAMYWYRQDPGQGLRLIYYSQIVNDFQKGDIAEGYSVSREKKESFPLTVTSAQKNPTAFYLCASSIKTQRENTDTQYFGPGTRLTVL.

V and J are TRBV10-1 and TRBJ2-3; D unclear. Germline-derived CDR1 and CDR2 are WNHNN and SYGVQD (reference sequence). CDR3 length: 15 residues. V gave up 4 bases and J gave up 0 bases, with 11 bases separating them. CDR3 region: CASSGPRVSTDTQYF. Written as DNA, the CDR3 is TGCGCCAGCAGTGGACCCAGAGTCAGCACAGATACGCAGTATTTT.

Remarks on this clone: Because the CDR3's place on the DNA is in doubt, the DNA is left out and the CDR3 is given as listed by TCRdb. The chain employs TRBV7-9 and TRBJ1-5. The CDR3 is made up of 15 amino acids, end residues included. Germline assignment: CDR1 SEHNR and CDR2 FQNEAQ (reference sequence). CDR3 residues: CASVSGPVGDQPQHF.

The chain links TRBV7-8 to TRBJ2-5, with TRBD2 as a possible D gene (6 bases). This CDR3 has 15 amino acids. Germline V gene data show CDR1 as SGHVS and CDR2 as FQNEAQ. Trimming removed 5 bases at V and 0 bases at J, with 13 bases between. CDR3 coding DNA: TGTGCCAGCAGCCCAATGGAGCGGGACCAAGAGACCCAGTACTTC. Translating it yields CASSPMERDQETQYF.

CDR3 nucleotides: TGTGCCAGCAGCTCCCCGAACAGGGAAACAGATACGCAGTATTTT. Translation: CASSSPNRETDTQYF. The chain has TRBV13 and TRBJ2-3; perhaps TRBD1 as D (6 bases). The CDR3 has 15 residues. Germline V lookup: CDR1 PRHDT, CDR2 FYEKMQ (reference sequence). The V end lost 4 bases, the J end lost 3 bases, and 14 bases lay between the germline ends.

This sequence joins TRBV9 and TRBJ2-4; 9 bases align to TRBD1. CDR1 is SGDLS, CDR2 YYNGEE, per germline. Trimming at V came to 3 bases and at J to 8 bases, leaving 15 bases not matched to a gene. The CDR3 has 17 amino acids. The CDR3 DNA reads as TGTGCCAGCAGCGGACAGGGGGAAGGAGACGAGGTAGACATTCAGTACTTC. Amino acid sequence: CASSGQGEGDEVDIQYF.

This chain uses TRBV13 with TRBJ2-1; 12 nucleotides line up with TRBD2. CDR1 is PRHDT and CDR2 is FYEKMQ in the germline V gene (reference sequence). The V gene end was trimmed by 10 bases and the J gene end by 4 bases; junction bases not matched to a gene: 2. The CDR3 consists of 13 residues. CDR3 loop: CATGLAGYNEQFF. The CDR3 DNA reads as TGTGCCACCGGACTAGCGGGGTACAATGAGCAGTTCTTC.

The chain recombines TRBV7-9 with TRBJ2-2, with D unclear. The V gene's germline CDR1 is SEHNR and CDR2 FQNEAQ (reference sequence). The CDR3 runs to 14 residues. The V end was cut by 5 bases, the J end by 5 bases, with 12 bases between. In DNA form, the CDR3 reads TGTGCCAGCAGCCCCTTTGTGGGAACCGGGGAGCTGTTTTTT. Protein product: CASSPFVGTGELFF.

V gene TRBV5-8 combines with J gene TRBJ1-1; no clear D. This CDR3 is built from 16 residues. The V end was cut by 3 bases, the J end by 1 base, with 16 bases between. Germline lookup yields CDR1 SGHTS and CDR2 YDEGEE. CDR3 residues: CASSSHTPEENTEAFF. CDR3 coding DNA: TGTGCCAGCAGCTCCCACACTCCAGAGGAGAACACTGAAGCTTTCTTT.

DNA for the CDR3: TGTGCCAGCAGCCCGATCGGGGACAGCACAGATACGCAGTATTTT. Its translation is CASSPIGDSTDTQYF. The V gene is TRBV7-9, the J gene TRBJ2-3; D is tentatively TRBD1 or TRBD2 (5 bases each). CDR1 SEHNR and CDR2 FQNEAQ come from the germline V gene (reference sequence). This CDR3 is built from 15 residues. Trimming took off 5 bases at V and 0 bases at J, with 12 bases between the two ends.

The V gene is TRBV27, the J gene TRBJ2-3, with D perhaps assigned TRBD1 or TRBD2 (5 bases each). Germline V gene sequence: CDR1 MNHEY, CDR2 SMNVEV (reference sequence). The CDR3 loop spans 13 amino acids. The V gene lost 7 bases and the J gene lost 4 bases, with 12 bases spanning the gap. DNA for the CDR3: TGTGCCAGCACTTCTCTGGGGGCAGATACGCAGTATTTT. This encodes CASTSLGADTQYF.

This clone was recorded only once. The chain is built from TRBV7-2 and TRBJ2-7; TRBD2 agrees at 11 bases. CDR1 and CDR2 (germline): SGHTA, FQGNSA. The CDR3 runs 16 residues. Trimming at V came to 5 bases and at J to 2 bases, leaving 8 bases not matched to a gene. The CDR3 DNA reads TGTGCCAGCAGCCTCGGGACTAGCGGCCCACCCTACGAGCAGTACTTC. Translating it yields CASSLGTSGPPYEQYF.